A selection of T cell receptor beta chains follows, all from one sample in a study of blood T cell repertoires in COVID-19. The method was immunoSEQ multiplex PCR; TCRdb's version includes in-frame clones alone and lacks a portion of them. The top ten hold under 25% of the sample, which has 40,000 to 45,000 clones, around nine tenths seen once. Sequences were obtained from peripheral blood. The origin of the receptors is a man in his fifties or sixties with active COVID-19. The CDR3 runs from the conserved cysteine through the conserved F or W. Each record gives: D gene, V gene, clone size, J gene, CDR3 protein, CDR3 DNA. D genes are given only for firm matches. Rows give clone size only sometimes, using once, few, many, or a class for an expanded clone.

TRBD2	TRBV28	.	TRBJ2-7	CASNDATAGASYEQYF	TGTGCCAGCAACGACGCAACAGCGGGAGCCTCCTACGAGCAGTACTTC
TRBD2	TRBV28	medium-sized	TRBJ2-7	CASSWGGPYEQYF	TGTGCCAGCAGTTGGGGGGGTCCTTACGAGCAGTACTTC
TRBD2	TRBV30	.	TRBJ2-5	CAWDTSGRETQYF	TGTGCCTGGGATACTAGCGGTCGTGAGACCCAGTACTTC
TRBD2	TRBV15	.	TRBJ2-3	CATSRDQTSGRGSTDTQYF	TGTGCCACCAGCAGAGATCAGACTAGCGGACGGGGTAGCACAGATACGCAGTATTTT
.	TRBV6-5	.	TRBJ1-2	CASTAGTNYGYTF	TGTGCCAGCACGGCAGGGACTAACTATGGCTACACCTTC
TRBD1	TRBV10-2	.	TRBJ2-1	CASMPGGNEQFF	TGCGCCAGCATGCCAGGGGGCAATGAGCAGTTCTTC
TRBD1	TRBV18	.	TRBJ2-1	CASSPGTAYNEQFF	TGTGCCAGCTCACCCGGGACAGCATACAATGAGCAGTTCTTC
.	TRBV7-3	.	TRBJ2-2	CASSPTGTGELFF	TGTGCCAGCAGCCCGACAGGAACCGGGGAGCTGTTTTTT
TRBD1	TRBV7-9	.	TRBJ2-3	CASSRQGPPDTQYF	TGTGCCAGCAGCCGACAGGGCCCGCCAGATACGCAGTATTTT
TRBD2	TRBV11-2	.	TRBJ2-3	CASSRGLAGVGDTQYF	TGTGCCAGCAGCCGGGGACTAGCGGGAGTCGGAGATACGCAGTATTTT
.	TRBV15	.	TRBJ2-2	CATSIQRANTGELFF	TGTGCCACCAGCATTCAGCGGGCGAACACCGGGGAGCTGTTTTTT
TRBD2	TRBV5-4	.	TRBJ2-1	CASSRPGAGGDEQFF	TGTGCCAGCAGCAGGCCTGGGGCGGGAGGGGACGAGCAGTTCTTC
TRBD2	TRBV7-3	.	TRBJ2-7	CASSELATYSYEQYF	TGTGCCAGCAGCGAACTAGCGACATACTCCTACGAGCAGTACTTC
TRBD1	TRBV20-1	.	TRBJ1-2	CSVTGAHGYTF	TGCAGTGTCACAGGGGCGCATGGCTACACCTTC
TRBD1	TRBV14	.	TRBJ1-2	CASSQGQGHYGYTF	TGTGCCAGCAGCCAGGGACAGGGGCACTATGGCTACACCTTC
.	TRBV7-3	once	TRBJ2-2	CASSSQEAGELFF	TGTGCCAGCAGCTCACAGGAAGCCGGGGAGCTGTTTTTT
TRBD2	TRBV3-1/TRBV3-2	.	TRBJ2-5	CASSLTSGRKTQYF	TGTGCCAGCAGCCTGACTAGCGGGAGAAAGACCCAGTACTTC
.	TRBV20-1	.	TRBJ2-5	CSASRQETQYF	TGCAGTGCTAGTCGGCAAGAGACCCAGTACTTC
.	TRBV11-1	.	TRBJ1-1	CASSRGARQAFF	TGTGCCAGCAGCCGTGGGGCGAGACAAGCTTTCTTT
TRBD1	TRBV18	.	TRBJ2-4	CASSPGQGAPPKNIQYF	TGTGCCAGCTCACCCGGACAGGGGGCGCCCCCCAAAAACATTCAGTACTTC
.	TRBV25-1	.	TRBJ2-7	CASRPTGVGEQYF	TGTGCCAGCAGACCCACCGGGGTGGGGGAGCAGTACTTC
TRBD2	TRBV29-1	.	TRBJ2-7	CSTGTSGNHEQYF	TGCAGCACCGGGACTAGCGGGAACCACGAGCAGTACTTC
TRBD2	TRBV9	.	TRBJ2-5	CASSVAGSGRIAETQYF	TGTGCCAGCAGCGTAGCGGGTAGCGGGAGAATAGCAGAGACCCAGTACTTC
.	TRBV7-2	medium-sized	TRBJ1-5	CASSPTGSNQPQHF	TGTGCCAGCAGTCCAACAGGAAGCAATCAGCCCCAGCATTTT
TRBD2	TRBV10-3	once	TRBJ2-3	CAITPGSGRASADTQYF	TGTGCCATCACCCCGGGGAGCGGGAGGGCCTCGGCAGATACGCAGTATTTT
.	TRBV9	.	TRBJ2-1	CASSAWDWGGQNEQFF	TGTGCCAGCAGCGCCTGGGACTGGGGGGGCCAGAATGAGCAGTTCTTC
.	TRBV19	.	TRBJ1-3	CASTDLSGNTIYF	TGTGCCAGTACAGATCTCTCTGGAAACACCATATATTTT
TRBD2	TRBV7-3	.	TRBJ2-3	CASSLRAGGPTDTQYF	TGTGCCAGCAGCTTGAGAGCGGGAGGCCCCACAGATACGCAGTATTTT
.	TRBV7-2	.	TRBJ2-2	CASSLVVGSSGELFF	TGTGCCAGCAGCTTAGTAGTGGGGAGTTCCGGGGAGCTGTTTTTT
TRBD2	TRBV13	.	TRBJ2-1	CASSPGLVLGYNEQFF	TGTGCCAGCAGCCCGGGACTAGTTTTGGGGTACAATGAGCAGTTCTTC
.	TRBV5-1	.	TRBJ1-1	CASSLQGTEAFF	TGCGCCAGCAGCTTGCAGGGCACTGAAGCTTTCTTT
.	TRBV7-3	.	TRBJ1-1	CASSLDSEAFF	TGTGCCAGCAGCCTGGACAGCGAAGCTTTCTTT
TRBD2	TRBV5-1	.	TRBJ2-3	CASRGVATSGTSTDTQYF	TGCGCCAGCAGGGGGGTAGCGACTAGCGGGACTAGCACAGATACGCAGTATTTT
.	TRBV4-2	.	TRBJ2-7	CASSQASTALINLYEQYF	TGTGCCAGCAGCCAAGCTTCTACCGCTTTAATCAATCTCTACGAGCAGTACTTC
TRBD2	TRBV6-4	.	TRBJ2-1	CASSNTGTSGYNEQFF	TGTGCCAGCAGTAATACCGGGACTAGCGGATACAATGAGCAGTTCTTC
.	TRBV9	.	TRBJ2-1	CASSVEPSSYNEQFF	TGTGCCAGCAGCGTAGAGCCGAGCTCCTACAATGAGCAGTTCTTC
TRBD2	TRBV20-1	.	TRBJ2-3	CSASSLSAGRVDTQYF	TGCAGTGCTAGTTCCCTCTCAGCGGGAAGAGTAGATACGCAGTATTTT
.	TRBV7-9	.	TRBJ1-1	CASSSGLSNTEAFF	TGTGCCAGCAGCTCGGGACTCTCGAACACTGAAGCTTTCTTT
.	TRBV11-3	medium-sized	TRBJ1-6	CASSPRTGNNSPLHF	TGTGCCAGCAGCCCCCGGACGGGGAATAATTCACCCCTCCACTTT
TRBD1	TRBV30	.	TRBJ1-2	CAWTWHRGIHTF	TGTGCCTGGACCTGGCACAGGGGAATCCACACCTTC
TRBD1	TRBV7-9	.	TRBJ2-7	CASSLTGSEQYF	TGTGCCAGCAGCTTGACAGGGTCCGAGCAGTACTTC
.	TRBV7-9	.	TRBJ1-5	CASSQTGSVQPQHF	TGTGCCAGCAGCCAAACGGGGTCGGTTCAGCCCCAGCATTTT
.	TRBV21-1	.	TRBJ1-6	CASSKAPQGSPLHF	TGTGCCAGCAGCAAAGCTCCACAGGGCTCACCCCTCCACTTT
.	TRBV6-1	many	TRBJ2-7	CASSEGGSYEQYF	TGTGCCAGCAGTGAAGGAGGCTCCTACGAGCAGTACTTC
TRBD1	TRBV6-2/TRBV6-3	.	TRBJ2-7	CASSVTGVGAYEQYF	TGTGCCAGCAGCGTAACAGGGGTCGGAGCCTACGAGCAGTACTTC
.	TRBV3-1/TRBV3-2	.	TRBJ2-3	CASSTGLPGTDTQYF	TGTGCCAGCAGCACGGGACTCCCTGGGACAGATACGCAGTATTTT
.	TRBV15	.	TRBJ2-3	CATSRDQGLVDTQYF	TGTGCCACCAGCAGAGACCAGGGTTTGGTAGATACGCAGTATTTT